The clone carrying this T cell receptor (beta chain) was detected ten times or more. The data were obtained in a study of cytomegalovirus exposure and HLA in healthy donors. Clones were read by immunoSEQ multiplex PCR, and TCRdb kept only the in-frame ones, dropping some. The sample lists about 240,000 clones, 86% occurring once. The CDR3 totals 13 residues. Per the germline V gene, CDR1 is LNHDA and CDR2 is SQIVND (reference sequence). V was pared by 4 bases and J by 5 bases, with 11 bases between. The clonotype originates from a young woman in good health and CMV-seropositive. The rearrangement links TRBV19 to TRBJ1-1, with D possibly being TRBD1 (6 bases). Sequences were obtained from PBMCs. CDR3: CASSTRGRTEAFF. The CDR3 DNA reads TGTGCCAGTAGTACCAGGGGCCGGACTGAAGCTTTCTTT. Filled out from reference TRBV19 and TRBJ1-1, the complete variable domain reads DGGITQSPKYLFRKEGQNVTLSCEQNLNHDAMYWYRQDPGQGLRLIYYSQIVNDFQKGDIAEGYSVSREKKESFPLTVTSAQKNPTAFYLCASSTRGRTEAFFGQGTRLTVV.